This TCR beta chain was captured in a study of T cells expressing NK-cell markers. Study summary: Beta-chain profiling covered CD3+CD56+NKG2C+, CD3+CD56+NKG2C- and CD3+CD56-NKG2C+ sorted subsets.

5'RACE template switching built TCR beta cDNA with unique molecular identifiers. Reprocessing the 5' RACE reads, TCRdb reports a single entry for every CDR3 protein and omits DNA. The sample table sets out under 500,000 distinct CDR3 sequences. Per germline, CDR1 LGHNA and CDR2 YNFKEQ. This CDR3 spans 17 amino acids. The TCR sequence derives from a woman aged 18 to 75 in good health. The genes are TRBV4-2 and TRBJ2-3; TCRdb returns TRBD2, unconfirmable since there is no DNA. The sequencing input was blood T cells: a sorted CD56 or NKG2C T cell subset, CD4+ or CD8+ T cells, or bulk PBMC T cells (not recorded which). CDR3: CASSHGSSVAGTDTQYF.